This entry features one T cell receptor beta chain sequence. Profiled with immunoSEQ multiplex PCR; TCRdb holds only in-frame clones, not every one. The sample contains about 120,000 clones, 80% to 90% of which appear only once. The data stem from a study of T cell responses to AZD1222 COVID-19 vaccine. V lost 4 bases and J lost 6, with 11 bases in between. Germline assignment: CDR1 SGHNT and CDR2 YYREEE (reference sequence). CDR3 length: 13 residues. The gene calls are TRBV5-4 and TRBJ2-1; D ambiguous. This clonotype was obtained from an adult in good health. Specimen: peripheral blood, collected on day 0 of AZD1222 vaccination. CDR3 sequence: CASSRGLPNEQFF. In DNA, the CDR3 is TGTGCCAGCAGCCGAGGCCTCCCCAATGAGCAGTTCTTC.